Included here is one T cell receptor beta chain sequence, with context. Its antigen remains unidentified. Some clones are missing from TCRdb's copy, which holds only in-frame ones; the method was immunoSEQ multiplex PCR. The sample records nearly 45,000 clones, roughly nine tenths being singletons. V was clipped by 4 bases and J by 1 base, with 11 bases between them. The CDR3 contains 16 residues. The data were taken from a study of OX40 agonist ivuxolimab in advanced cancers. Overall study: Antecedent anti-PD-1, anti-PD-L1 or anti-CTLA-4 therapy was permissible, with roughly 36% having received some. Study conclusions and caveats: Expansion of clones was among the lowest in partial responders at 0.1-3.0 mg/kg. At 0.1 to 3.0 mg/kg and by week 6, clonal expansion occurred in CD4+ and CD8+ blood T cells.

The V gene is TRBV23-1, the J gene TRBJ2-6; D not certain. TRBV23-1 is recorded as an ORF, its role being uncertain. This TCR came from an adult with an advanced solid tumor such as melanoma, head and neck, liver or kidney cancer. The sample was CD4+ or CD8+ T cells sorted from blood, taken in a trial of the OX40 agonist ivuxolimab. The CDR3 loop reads CASSPLPRSGANVLTF. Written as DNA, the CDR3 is TGCGCCAGCAGTCCTTTGCCCAGATCTGGGGCCAACGTCCTGACTTTC.